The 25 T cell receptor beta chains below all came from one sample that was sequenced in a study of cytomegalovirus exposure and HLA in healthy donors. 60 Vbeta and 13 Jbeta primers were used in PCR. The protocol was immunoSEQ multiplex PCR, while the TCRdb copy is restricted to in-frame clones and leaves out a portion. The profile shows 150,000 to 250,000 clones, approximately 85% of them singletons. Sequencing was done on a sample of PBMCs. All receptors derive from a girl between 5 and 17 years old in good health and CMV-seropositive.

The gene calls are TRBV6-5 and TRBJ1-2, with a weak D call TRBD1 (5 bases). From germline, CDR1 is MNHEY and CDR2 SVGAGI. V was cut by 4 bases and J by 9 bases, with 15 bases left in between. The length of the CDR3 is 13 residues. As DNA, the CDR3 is TGTGCCAGCAGTTTACTCTCGGGGGGGAGCTACACCTTC. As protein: CASSLLSGGSYTF.

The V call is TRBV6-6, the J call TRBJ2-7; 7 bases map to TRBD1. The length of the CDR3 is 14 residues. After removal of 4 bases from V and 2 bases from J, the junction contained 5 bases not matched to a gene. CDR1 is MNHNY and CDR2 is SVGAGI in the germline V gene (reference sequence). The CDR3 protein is CASSWATGTYEQYF. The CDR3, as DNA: TGTGCCAGCAGTTGGGCGACAGGGACCTACGAGCAGTACTTC.

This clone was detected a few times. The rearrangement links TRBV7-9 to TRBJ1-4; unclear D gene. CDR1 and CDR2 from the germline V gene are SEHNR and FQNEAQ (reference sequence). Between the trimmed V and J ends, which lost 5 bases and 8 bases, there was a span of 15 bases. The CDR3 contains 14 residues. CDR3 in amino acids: CASSPGSDLEKLFF. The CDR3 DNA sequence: TGTGCCAGCAGCCCCGGGAGCGACCTAGAAAAACTGTTTTTT. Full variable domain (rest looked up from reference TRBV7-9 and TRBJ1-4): DTGVSQNPRHKITKRGQNVTFRCDPISEHNRLYWYRQTLGQGPEFLTYFQNEAQLEKSRLLSDRFSAERPKGSFSTLEIQRTEQGDSAMYLCASSPGSDLEKLFFGSGTQLSVL.

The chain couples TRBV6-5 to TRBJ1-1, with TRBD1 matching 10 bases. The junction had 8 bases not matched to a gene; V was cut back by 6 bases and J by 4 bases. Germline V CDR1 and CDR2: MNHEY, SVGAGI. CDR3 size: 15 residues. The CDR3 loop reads CASRPKGQGFTEAFF. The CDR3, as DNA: TGTGCCAGCAGACCTAAGGGACAGGGGTTCACTGAAGCTTTCTTT.

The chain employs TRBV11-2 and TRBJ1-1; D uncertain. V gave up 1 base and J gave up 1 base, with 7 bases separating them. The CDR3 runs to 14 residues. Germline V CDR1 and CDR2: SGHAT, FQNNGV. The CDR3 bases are TGTGCCAGCAGCTTAGTACCGGGGAACACTGAAGCTTTCTTT. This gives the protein CASSLVPGNTEAFF. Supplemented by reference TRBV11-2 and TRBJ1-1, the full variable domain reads EAGVAQSPRYKIIEKRQSVAFWCNPISGHATLYWYQQILGQGPKLLIQFQNNGVVDDSQLPKDRFSAERLKGVDSTLKIQPAKLEDSAVYLCASSLVPGNTEAFFGQGTRLTVV.

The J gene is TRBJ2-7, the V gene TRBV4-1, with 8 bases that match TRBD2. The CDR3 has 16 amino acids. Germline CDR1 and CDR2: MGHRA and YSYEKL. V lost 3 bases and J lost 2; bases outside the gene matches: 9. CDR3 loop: CASSHLSAGDPYEQYF. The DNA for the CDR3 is TGCGCCAGCAGCCATCTATCAGCGGGGGACCCCTACGAGCAGTACTTC.

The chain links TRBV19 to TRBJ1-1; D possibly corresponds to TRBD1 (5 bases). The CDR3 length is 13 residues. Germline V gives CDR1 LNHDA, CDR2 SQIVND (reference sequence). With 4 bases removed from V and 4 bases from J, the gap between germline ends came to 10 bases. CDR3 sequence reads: CASSNPGVTEAFF. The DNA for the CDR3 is TGTGCCAGTAGTAACCCGGGGGTCACTGAAGCTTTCTTT.

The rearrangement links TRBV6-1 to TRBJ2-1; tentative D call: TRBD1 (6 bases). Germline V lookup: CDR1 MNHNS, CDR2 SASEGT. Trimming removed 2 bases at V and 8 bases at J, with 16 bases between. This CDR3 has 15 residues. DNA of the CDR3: TGTGCCAGCAGTGAATCGAGGACAGTAAATTATGAGCAGTTCTTC. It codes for CASSESRTVNYEQFF.

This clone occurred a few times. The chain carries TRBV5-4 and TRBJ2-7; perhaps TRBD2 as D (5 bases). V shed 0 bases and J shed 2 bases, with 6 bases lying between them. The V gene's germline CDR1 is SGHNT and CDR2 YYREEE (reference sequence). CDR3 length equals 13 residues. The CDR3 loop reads CASSLATTYEQYF. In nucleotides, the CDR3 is TGTGCCAGCAGCTTGGCGACTACCTACGAGCAGTACTTC.

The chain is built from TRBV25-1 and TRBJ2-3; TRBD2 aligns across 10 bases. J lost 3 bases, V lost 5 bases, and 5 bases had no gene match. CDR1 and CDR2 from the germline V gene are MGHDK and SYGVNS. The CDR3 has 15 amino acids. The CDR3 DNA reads TGTGCCAGCAGTCGACCACTAGCGGGGACAGATACGCAGTATTTT. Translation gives CASSRPLAGTDTQYF.

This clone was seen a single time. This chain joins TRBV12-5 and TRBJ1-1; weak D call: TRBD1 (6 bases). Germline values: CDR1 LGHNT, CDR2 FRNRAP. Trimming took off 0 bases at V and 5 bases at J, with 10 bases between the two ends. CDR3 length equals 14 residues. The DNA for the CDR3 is TGTGCTAGTGGTTTGGTAGGGGGTTGGACTGAAGCTTTCTTT. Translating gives CASGLVGGWTEAFF.

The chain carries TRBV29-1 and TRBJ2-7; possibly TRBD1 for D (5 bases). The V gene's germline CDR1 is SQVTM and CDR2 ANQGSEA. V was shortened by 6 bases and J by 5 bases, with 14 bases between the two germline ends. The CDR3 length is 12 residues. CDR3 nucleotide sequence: TGCAGCGTCGACTCAGGGTCAAACGAGCAGTACTTC. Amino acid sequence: CSVDSGSNEQYF.

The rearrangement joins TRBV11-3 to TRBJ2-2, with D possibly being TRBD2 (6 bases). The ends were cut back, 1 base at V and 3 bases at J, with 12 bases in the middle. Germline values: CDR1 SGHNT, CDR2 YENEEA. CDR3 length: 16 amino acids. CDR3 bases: TGTGCCAGCAGCTTAGTAGTTTGGGGGGACACCGGGGAGCTGTTTTTT. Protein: CASSLVVWGDTGELFF.

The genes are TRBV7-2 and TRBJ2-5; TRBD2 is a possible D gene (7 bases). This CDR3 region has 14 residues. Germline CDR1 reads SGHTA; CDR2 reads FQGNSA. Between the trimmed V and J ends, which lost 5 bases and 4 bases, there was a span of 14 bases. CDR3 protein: CASSTSAGAETQYF. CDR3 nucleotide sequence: TGTGCCAGCAGCACTAGCGCGGGGGCAGAGACCCAGTACTTC.

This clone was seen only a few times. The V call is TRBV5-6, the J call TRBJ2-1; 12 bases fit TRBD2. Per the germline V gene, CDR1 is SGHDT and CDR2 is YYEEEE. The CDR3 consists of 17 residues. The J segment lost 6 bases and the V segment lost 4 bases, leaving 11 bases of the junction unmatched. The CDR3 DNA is TGTGCCAGCAGCGCCTATCTAGTGACTAGCGGGGGCAATGAGCAGTTCTTC. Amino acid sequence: CASSAYLVTSGGNEQFF.

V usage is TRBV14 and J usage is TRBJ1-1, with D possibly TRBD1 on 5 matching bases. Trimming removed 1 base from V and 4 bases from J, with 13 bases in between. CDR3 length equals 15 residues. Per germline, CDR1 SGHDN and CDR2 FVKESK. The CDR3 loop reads CASSQGWGVTTEAFF. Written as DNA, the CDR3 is TGTGCCAGCAGCCAAGGATGGGGGGTGACCACTGAAGCTTTCTTT.

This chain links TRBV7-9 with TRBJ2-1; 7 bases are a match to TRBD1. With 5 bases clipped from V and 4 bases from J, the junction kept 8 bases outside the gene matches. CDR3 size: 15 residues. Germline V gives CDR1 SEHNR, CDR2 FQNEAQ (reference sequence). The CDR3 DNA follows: TGTGCCAGCAGCCGCCCGGGGACAGCTTACAATGAGCAGTTCTTC. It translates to CASSRPGTAYNEQFF.

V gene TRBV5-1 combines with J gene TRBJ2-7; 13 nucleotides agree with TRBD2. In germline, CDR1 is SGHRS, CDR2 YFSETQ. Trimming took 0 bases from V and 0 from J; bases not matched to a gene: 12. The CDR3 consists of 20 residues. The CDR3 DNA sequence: TGCGCCAGCAGCTTGGCCCCAAGGACTAGCGGGGGCCCAAACTCCTACGAGCAGTACTTC. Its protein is CASSLAPRTSGGPNSYEQYF.

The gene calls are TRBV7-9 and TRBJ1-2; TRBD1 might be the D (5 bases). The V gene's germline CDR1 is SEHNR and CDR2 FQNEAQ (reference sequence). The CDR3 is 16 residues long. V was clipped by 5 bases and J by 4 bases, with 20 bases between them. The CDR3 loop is CASSPWGEGLLYGYTF. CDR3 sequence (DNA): TGTGCCAGCAGCCCCTGGGGGGAGGGGCTTCTCTATGGCTACACCTTC.

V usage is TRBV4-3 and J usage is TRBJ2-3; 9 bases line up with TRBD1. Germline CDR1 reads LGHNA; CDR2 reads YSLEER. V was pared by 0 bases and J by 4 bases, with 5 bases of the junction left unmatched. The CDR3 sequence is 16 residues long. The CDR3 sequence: CASSQEWGQGADTQYF. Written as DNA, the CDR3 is TGCGCCAGCAGCCAAGAATGGGGACAGGGAGCAGATACGCAGTATTTT.

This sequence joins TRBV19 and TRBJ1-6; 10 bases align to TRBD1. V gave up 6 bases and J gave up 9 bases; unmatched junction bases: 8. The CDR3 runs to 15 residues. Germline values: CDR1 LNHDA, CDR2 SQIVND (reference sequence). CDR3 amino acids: CASRLPGQGSSPLHF. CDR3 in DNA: TGTGCCAGTAGATTGCCGGGACAGGGGAGTTCACCCCTCCACTTT.

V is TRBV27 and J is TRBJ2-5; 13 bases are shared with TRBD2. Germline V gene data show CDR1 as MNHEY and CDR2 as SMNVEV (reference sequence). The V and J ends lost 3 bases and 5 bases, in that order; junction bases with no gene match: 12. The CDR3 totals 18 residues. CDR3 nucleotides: TGTGCCAGCAGTTTCGGCCGGCCGGGACTAGCGGGGAGGGAGACCCAGTACTTC. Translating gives CASSFGRPGLAGRETQYF.

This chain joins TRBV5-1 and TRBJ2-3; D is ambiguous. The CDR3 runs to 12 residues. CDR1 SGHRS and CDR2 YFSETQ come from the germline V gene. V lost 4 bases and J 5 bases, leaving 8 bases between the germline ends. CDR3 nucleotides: TGCGCCAGCAGCCCCTTCAGAGATACGCAGTATTTT. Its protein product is CASSPFRDTQYF.

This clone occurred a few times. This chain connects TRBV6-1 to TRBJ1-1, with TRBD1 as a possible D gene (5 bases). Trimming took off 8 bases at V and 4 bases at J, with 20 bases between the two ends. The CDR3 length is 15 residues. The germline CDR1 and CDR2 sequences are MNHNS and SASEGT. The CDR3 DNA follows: TGTGCCAGCGGGGGGGGACGGGCGGAGGGCACTGAAGCTTTCTTT. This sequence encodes CASGGGRAEGTEAFF.

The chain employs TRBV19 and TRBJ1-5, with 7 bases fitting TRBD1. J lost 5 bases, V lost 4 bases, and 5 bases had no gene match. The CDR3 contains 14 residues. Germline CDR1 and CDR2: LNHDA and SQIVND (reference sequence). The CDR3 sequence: CASSTDRVDQPQHF. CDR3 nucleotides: TGTGCCAGTAGTACCGACAGGGTGGATCAGCCCCAGCATTTT.